The 5 T cell receptor beta chains below all came from one sample that was sequenced in a study of regulatory T cells in long-lasting Graves disease (dated by TCRdb to the early 2020s). The protocol used for the library was multiplex PCR. TCRdb names Illumina HiSeq 4000 as the instrument used. To build TCR beta libraries, CDR3 regions were amplified by Arm-PCR using iRepertoire HTBI primers. TCRdb redid the processing of the public reads, applying fastp at Q25 and MiXCR, and retained in-frame beta chains. Each CDR3 protein appears once, grouped with its most common genes and DNA. This sample gives roughly 430,000 distinct CDR3 sequences in total; approximately 16% of them show up just once. The ten largest account for about 10% of the sample. This sample's time point label indicates: newly diagnosed GD, antithyroid drugs for less than 3 months. RNA was extracted from PBMCs in TRIzol for both TCR sequencing and RNA sequencing.

These same records also appear under a second study, on T cells in Graves' hyperthyroidism and ophthalmopathy.

Material: peripheral blood mononuclear cells (PBMCs), obtained at new diagnosis, from a patient treated with antithyroid drugs. The receptors shown here come from a woman in her thirties with Graves disease. Donor details come from another sample of the same person, matched by shared clones.

This clonotype was observed a few times. Mismatch with germline at one junction end may stem from a read error. The chain couples TRBV6-2 or TRBV6-3 to TRBJ2-2; a weak D match, TRBD2 (7 bases). Germline CDR1 is MNHEY and CDR2 is SVGEGT. The CDR3 length is 14 residues. This CDR3 reads CAISEGGFTGELFF. Here the CDR3 DNA reads TGTGCCATCAGTGAGGGGGGGTTCACCGGGGAGCTGTTTTTT.

This clonotype was seen repeatedly, ten times or more. V is TRBV27 and J is TRBJ2-7, with D possibly being TRBD1 or TRBD2 (5 bases each). Trimming removed 6 bases at V and 3 bases at J, with 21 bases between. The germline V gene has CDR1 MNHEY and CDR2 SMNVEV (reference sequence). This CDR3 spans 16 amino acids. The CDR3 protein is CASSLWGRISIYEQYF. CDR3 bases: TGTGCCAGCAGCCTTTGGGGACGGATCTCAATCTACGAGCAGTACTTC.

This clonotype appeared a few times. The chain carries TRBV25-1 and TRBJ1-1, with D perhaps matching TRBD1 (5 bases). The germline V and J ends were trimmed by 7 bases and 1 base, with 13 bases remaining between them. The CDR3 extends over 14 amino acids. Germline V gene lookup returns CDR1 MGHDK and CDR2 SYGVNS. The CDR3 sequence: CASMGVAANTEAFF. CDR3 DNA sequence: TGTGCCAGCATGGGGGTGGCGGCGAACACTGAAGCTTTCTTT.

In its sample, this clonotype was seen a few times. J is TRBJ2-7 and V is TRBV27; D gene ambiguous. Trimming removed 3 bases at V and 2 bases at J, with 14 bases between. The germline gives CDR1 MNHEY, CDR2 SMNVEV (reference sequence). The CDR3 totals 15 residues. As DNA, the CDR3 is TGTGCCAGCAGTTTTCAACTGCTAGGGACCTACGAGCAGTACTTC. It translates to CASSFQLLGTYEQYF.

The sample holds many counts of this clonotype. The chain employs TRBV20-1 and TRBJ2-2, with no clear D. The CDR3 is 17 residues long. Trimming removed 1 base from V and 0 bases from J, with 15 bases in between. Germline loops: CDR1 DFQATT, CDR2 SNEGSKA (reference sequence). CDR3 residues: CSARVRLRPTNTGELFF. The CDR3 region has the DNA TGCAGTGCTAGAGTCCGGTTGAGGCCAACGAACACCGGGGAGCTGTTTTTT.